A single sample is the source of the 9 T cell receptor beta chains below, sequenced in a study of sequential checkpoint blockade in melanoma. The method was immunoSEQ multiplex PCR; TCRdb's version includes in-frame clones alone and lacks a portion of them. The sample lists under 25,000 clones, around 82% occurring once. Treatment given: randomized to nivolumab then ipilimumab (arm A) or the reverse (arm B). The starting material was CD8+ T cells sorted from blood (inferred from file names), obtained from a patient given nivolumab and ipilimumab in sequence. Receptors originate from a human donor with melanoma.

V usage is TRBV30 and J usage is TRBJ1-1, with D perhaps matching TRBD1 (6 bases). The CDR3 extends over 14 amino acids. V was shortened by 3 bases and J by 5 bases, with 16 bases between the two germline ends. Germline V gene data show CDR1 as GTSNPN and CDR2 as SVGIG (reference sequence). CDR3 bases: TGTGCCTGGAGGACACAGGGAGGGGAGACTGAAGCTTTCTTT. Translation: CAWRTQGGETEAFF.

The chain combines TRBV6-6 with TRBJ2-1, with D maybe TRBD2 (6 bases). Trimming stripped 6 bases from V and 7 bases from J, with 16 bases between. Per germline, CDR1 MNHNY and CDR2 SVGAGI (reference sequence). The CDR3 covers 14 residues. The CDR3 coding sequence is TGTGCCAGCAGCGAGGAGGGACCCTGGAATGAGCAGTTCTTC. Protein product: CASSEEGPWNEQFF.

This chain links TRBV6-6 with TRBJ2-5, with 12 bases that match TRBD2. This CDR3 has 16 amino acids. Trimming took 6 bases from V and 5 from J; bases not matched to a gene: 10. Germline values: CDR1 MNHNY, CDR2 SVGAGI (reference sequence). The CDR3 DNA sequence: TGTGCCAGCAGAACTCCGACTAGCGGGAGTGCCGAGACCCAGTACTTC. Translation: CASRTPTSGSAETQYF.

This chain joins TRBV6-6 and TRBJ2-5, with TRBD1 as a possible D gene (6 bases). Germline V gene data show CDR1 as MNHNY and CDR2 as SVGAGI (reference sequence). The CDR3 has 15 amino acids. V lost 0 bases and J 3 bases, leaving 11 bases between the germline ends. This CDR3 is CASSYSTGTEETQYF. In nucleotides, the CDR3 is TGTGCCAGCAGTTACTCGACAGGCACGGAAGAGACCCAGTACTTC.

CDR3 sequence (DNA): TGTGCCAGCAGTTTAGTGGGGGGAATTGGATCAGATACGCAGTATTTT. Protein: CASSLVGGIGSDTQYF. The chain links TRBV28 to TRBJ2-3, with D tentatively TRBD2 (6 bases). The V end lost 2 bases, the J end lost 4 bases, and 16 bases lay between the germline ends. Germline V gene sequence: CDR1 MDHEN, CDR2 SYDVKM. CDR3 length equals 16 residues.

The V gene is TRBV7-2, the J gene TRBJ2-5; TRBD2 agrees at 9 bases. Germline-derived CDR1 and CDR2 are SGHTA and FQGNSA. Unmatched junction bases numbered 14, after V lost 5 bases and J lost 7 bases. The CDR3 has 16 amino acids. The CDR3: CASSLLTSGGGGTQYF. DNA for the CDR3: TGTGCCAGCAGCCTGCTGACTAGCGGAGGGGGGGGGACCCAGTACTTC. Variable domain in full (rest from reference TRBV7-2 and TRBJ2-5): GAGVSQSPSNKVTEKGKDVELRCDPISGHTALYWYRQSLGQGLEFLIYFQGNSAPDKSGLPSDRFSAERTGGSVSTLTIQRTQQEDSAVYLCASSLLTSGGGGTQYFGPGTRLLVL.

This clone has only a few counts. CDR3 coding DNA: TGTGCCTGGAGCTACTACCGAGGAGAGACCCAGTACTTC. Translating gives CAWSYYRGETQYF. The rearrangement uses TRBV30 and TRBJ2-5; D gene unclear. Per germline, CDR1 GTSNPN and CDR2 SVGIG (reference sequence). This CDR3 region has 13 residues. V dropped 3 bases and J dropped 4 bases, with 12 bases sitting between them.

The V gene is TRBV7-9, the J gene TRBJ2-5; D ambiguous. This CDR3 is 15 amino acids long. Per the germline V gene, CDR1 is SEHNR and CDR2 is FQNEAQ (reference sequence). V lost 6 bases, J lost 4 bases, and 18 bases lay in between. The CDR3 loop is CASRLELDLVETQYF. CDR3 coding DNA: TGTGCCAGCAGGCTTGAACTCGATCTGGTAGAGACCCAGTACTTC.

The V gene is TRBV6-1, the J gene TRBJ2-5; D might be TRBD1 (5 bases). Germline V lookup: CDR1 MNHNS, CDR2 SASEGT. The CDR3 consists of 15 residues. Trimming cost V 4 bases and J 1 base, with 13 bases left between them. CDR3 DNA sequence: TGTGCCAGCAGTGCTCGACAGTTTTCCCAAGAGACCCAGTACTTC. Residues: CASSARQFSQETQYF.